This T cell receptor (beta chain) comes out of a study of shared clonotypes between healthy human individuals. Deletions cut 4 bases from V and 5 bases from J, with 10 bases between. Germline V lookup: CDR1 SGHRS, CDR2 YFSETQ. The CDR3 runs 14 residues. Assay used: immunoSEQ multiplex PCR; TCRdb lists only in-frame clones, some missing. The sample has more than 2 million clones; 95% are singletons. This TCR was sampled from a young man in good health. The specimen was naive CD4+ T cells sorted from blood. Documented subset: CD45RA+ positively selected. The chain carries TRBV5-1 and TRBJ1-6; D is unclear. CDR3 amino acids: CASSVGVNNSPLHF. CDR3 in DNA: TGCGCCAGCAGCGTGGGCGTAAATAATTCACCCCTCCACTTT.